The subject of this entry is one T cell receptor (beta chain). As yet, its antigen is unknown. The source of the sample is a study of blood T cells in healthy people across ages. Next came a second PCR, run for about 6 to 11 cycles, which used a sample-barcoded 5' primer along with a J-beta primer mix. Through a template-switch adaptor with 12 random nucleotides, each cDNA molecule received a tag. Each CDR3 protein is one row after TCRdb ran MiXCR on the 5' RACE reads. Altogether about 800,000 distinct CDR3 sequences are present, 20% to 25% being singletons, with the ten largest covering under 4.5%. Overall study results and limits: Underestimates were what the diversity estimates from one million T cells were considered to be.

Germline assignment: CDR1 KGHSH and CDR2 LQKENI. Trimming stripped 5 bases from V and 2 bases from J, with 14 bases between. The CDR3 sequence is 15 residues long. These data are also associated with another study on T cells of mothers and their children. That work adds: Normalized overlap was always slightly, never significantly, higher in related than unrelated mother-child pairs.

This chain joins TRBV18 and TRBJ2-3; maybe TRBD1 (6 bases). The specimen was blood. This receptor was identified in a boy younger than 18 in good health. In DNA, the CDR3 is TGTGCCAGCTCAACAGGGAATTTCGTCACAGATACGCAGTATTTT. Translation gives CASSTGNFVTDTQYF.